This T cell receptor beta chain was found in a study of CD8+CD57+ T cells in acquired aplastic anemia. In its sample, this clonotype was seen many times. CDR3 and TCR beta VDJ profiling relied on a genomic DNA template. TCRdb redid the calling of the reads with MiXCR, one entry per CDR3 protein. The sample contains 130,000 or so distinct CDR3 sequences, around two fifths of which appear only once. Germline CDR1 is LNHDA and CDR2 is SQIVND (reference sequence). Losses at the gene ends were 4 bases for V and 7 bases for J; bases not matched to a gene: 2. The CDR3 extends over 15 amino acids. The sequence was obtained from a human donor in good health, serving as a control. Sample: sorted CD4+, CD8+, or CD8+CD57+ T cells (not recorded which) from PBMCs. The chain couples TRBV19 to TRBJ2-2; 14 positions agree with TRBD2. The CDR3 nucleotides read TGTGCCAGTAGTAGACTAGCGGGGGGGCGCGGGGAGCTGTTTTTT. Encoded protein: CASSRLAGGRGELFF.